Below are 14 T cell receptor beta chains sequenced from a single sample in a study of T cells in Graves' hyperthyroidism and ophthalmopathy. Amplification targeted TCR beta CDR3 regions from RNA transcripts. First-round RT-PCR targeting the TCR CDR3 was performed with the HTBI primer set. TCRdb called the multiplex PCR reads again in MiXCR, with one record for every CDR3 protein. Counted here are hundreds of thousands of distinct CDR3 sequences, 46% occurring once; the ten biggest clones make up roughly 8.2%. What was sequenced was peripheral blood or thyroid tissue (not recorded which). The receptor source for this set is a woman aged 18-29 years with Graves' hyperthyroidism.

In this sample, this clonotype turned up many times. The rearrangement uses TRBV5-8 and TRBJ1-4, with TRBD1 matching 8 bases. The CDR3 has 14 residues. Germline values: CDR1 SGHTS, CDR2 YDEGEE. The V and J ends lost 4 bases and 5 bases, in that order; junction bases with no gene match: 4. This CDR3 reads CASSTGQANEKLFF. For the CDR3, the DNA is TGTGCCAGCAGCACGGGACAGGCCAATGAAAAACTGTTTTTT.

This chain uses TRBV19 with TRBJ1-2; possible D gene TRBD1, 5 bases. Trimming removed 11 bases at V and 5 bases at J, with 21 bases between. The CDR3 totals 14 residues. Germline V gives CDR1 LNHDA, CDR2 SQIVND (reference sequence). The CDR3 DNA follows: TGTGCCTGGAGCAACCTAGGACACTCATATGGCTACACCTTC. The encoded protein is CAWSNLGHSYGYTF.

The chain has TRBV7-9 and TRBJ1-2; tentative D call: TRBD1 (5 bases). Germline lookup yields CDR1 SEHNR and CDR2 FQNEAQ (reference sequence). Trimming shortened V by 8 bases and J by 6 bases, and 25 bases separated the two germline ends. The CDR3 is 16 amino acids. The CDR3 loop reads CASASGAGRAIDGYTF. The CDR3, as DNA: TGTGCCAGCGCCAGCGGGGCCGGCAGGGCCATAGATGGCTACACCTTC.

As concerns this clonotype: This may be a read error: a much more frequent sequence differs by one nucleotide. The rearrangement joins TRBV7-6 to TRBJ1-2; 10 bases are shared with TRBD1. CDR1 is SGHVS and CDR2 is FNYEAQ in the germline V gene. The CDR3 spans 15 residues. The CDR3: CASSPSRDRGGGFTF. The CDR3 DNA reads TGTGCCAGCAGCCCGTCCCGGGACAGGGGAGGGGGCTTCACCTTC.

CDR3 bases: TGTGCCAGCAGTGCGCGAGGGGGATACGCTGAAGCTTTCTTT. This codes for CASSARGGYAEAFF. The chain couples TRBV25-1 to TRBJ1-1; TRBD1 is a possible D gene (6 bases). The CDR3 runs to 14 residues. The germline V gene has CDR1 MGHDK and CDR2 SYGVNS. Trimming took 4 bases from V and 6 from J, leaving 15 bases between them.

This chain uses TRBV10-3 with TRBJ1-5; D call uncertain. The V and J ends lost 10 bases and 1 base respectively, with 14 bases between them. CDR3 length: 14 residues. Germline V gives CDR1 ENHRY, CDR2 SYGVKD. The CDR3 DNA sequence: TGTGCCAGCAGAGCAGACGCGAGCAATCAGCCCCAGCATTTT. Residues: CASRADASNQPQHF.

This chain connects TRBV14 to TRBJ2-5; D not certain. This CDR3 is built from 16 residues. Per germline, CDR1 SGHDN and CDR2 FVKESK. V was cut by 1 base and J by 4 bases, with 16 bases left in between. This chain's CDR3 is CASSQGLMRYGETQYF. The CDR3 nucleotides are TGTGCCAGCAGCCAAGGATTAATGCGTTACGGAGAGACCCAGTACTTC.

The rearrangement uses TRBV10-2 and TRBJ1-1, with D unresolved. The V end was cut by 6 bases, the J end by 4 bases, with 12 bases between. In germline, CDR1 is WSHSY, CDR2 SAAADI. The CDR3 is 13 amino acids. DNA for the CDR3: TGCGCCAGCAGCTCGGGTAGTGGCACTGAAGCTTTCTTT. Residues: CASSSGSGTEAFF.

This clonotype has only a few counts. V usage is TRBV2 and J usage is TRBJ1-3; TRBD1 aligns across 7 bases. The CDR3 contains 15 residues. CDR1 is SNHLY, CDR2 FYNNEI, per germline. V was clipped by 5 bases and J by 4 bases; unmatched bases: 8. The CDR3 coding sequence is TGTGCCAGCAGTCCCGACAGGGTCCAAGGAAACACCATATATTTT. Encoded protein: CASSPDRVQGNTIYF. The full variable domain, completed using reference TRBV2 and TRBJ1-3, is EPEVTQTPSHQVTQMGQEVILRCVPISNHLYFYWYRQILGQKVEFLVSFYNNEISEKSEIFDDQFSVERPDGSNFTLKIRSTKLEDSAMYFCASSPDRVQGNTIYFGEGSWLTVV.

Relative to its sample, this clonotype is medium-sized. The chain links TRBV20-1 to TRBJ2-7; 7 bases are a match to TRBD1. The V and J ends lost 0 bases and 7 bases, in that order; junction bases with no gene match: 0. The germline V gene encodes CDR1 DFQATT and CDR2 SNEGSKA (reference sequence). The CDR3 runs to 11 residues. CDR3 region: CSAREDREQYF. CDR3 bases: TGCAGTGCTAGAGAGGACAGGGAGCAGTACTTC.

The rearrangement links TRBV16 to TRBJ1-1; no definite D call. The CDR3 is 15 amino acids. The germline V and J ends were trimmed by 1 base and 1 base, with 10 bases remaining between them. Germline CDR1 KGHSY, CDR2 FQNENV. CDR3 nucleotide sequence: TGTGCCAGCAGCCAATTAACCCCAGGGAACACTGAAGCTTTCTTT. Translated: CASSQLTPGNTEAFF.

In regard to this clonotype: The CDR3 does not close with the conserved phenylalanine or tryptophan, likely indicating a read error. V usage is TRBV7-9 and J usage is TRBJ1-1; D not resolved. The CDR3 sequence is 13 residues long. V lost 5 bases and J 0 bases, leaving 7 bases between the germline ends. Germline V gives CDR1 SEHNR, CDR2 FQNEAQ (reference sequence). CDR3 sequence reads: CASSRDLNTEAFS. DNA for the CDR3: TGTGCCAGCAGCCGGGATTTGAACACTGAAGCTTTCTCT.

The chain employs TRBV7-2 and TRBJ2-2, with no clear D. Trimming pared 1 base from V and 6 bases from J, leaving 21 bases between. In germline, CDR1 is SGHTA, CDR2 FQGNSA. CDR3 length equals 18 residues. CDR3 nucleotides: TGTGCCAGCAGCTTAGGGCTGGATCGGCGACGGTACTCCGGGGAGCTGTTTTTT. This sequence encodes CASSLGLDRRRYSGELFF.

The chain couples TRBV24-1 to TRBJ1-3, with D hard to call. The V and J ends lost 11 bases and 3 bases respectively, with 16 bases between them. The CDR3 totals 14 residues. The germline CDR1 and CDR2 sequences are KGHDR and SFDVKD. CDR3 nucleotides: TGTGCCAGCAGCGAGGAGCTCGGTGGAAACACCATATATTTT. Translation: CASSEELGGNTIYF.